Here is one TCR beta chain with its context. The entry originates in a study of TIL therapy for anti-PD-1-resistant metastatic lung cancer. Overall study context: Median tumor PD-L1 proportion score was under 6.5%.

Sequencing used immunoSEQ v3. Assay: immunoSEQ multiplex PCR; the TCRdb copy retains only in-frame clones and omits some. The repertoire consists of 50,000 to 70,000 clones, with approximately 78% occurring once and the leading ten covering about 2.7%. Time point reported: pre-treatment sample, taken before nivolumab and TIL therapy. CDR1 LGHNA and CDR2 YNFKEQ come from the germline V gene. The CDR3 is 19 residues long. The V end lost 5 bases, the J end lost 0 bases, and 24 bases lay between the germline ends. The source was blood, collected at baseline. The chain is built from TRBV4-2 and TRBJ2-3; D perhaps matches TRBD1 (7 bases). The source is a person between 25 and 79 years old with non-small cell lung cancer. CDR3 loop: CASSSEGAGFISSTDTQYF. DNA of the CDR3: TGTGCCAGCAGCTCCGAGGGGGCGGGATTTATCTCTAGCACAGATACGCAGTATTTT.